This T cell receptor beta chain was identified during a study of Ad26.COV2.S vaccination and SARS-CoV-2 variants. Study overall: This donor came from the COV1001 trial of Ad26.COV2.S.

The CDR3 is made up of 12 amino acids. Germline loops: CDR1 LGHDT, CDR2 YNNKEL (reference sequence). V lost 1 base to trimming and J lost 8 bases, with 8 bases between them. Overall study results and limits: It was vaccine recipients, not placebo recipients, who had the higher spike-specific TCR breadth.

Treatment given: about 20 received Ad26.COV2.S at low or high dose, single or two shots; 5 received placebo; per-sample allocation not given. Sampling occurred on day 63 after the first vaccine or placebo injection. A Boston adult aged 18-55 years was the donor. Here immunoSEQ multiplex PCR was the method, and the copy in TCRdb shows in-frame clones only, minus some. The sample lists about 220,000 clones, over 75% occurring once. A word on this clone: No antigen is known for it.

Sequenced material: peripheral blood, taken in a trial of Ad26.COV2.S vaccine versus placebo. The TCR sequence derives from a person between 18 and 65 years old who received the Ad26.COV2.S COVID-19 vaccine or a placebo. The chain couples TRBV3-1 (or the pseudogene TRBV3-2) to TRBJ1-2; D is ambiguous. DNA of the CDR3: TGTGCCAGCAGCCAAGTCTTGGGGGGCTACACCTTC. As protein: CASSQVLGGYTF.